The following is a T cell receptor beta chain sequence with its context. Its antigen is currently unknown. The data originate from a study of shared clonotypes between healthy human individuals. Looking at the study overall: Plates per donor: three CD4 naive, three CD4 memory, two CD8 naive, one CD8 memory.

Study outcomes and limitations: Sharing across several donors was seen in 4% to 5.5% of naive CD4 clonotypes.

This CDR3 has 15 amino acids. Looked up from germline, CDR1 is LNHDA and CDR2 is SQIVND (reference sequence). V was shortened by 5 bases and J by 7 bases, with 18 bases between the two germline ends. On sorted subsets, replicate PCRs used approximately 190 ng DNA, or 30,000 or so T cell genomes. TCRdb keeps only in-frame clones here, not all; method: immunoSEQ multiplex PCR. Found here are about 640,000 clones, approximately 79% of them singletons; the top ten hold under 2%. Sequencing was performed on memory CD4+ T cells sorted from blood. Noted subset: CD45RA-negative fraction. The chain employs TRBV19 and TRBJ1-5; D may be TRBD1 (6 bases). This receptor was taken from a woman aged 25 to 45 in good health. CDR3 region: CASSSRGPGHQPQHF. The CDR3 DNA sequence: TGTGCCAGTAGTTCCCGGGGGCCAGGTCACCAGCCCCAGCATTTT.